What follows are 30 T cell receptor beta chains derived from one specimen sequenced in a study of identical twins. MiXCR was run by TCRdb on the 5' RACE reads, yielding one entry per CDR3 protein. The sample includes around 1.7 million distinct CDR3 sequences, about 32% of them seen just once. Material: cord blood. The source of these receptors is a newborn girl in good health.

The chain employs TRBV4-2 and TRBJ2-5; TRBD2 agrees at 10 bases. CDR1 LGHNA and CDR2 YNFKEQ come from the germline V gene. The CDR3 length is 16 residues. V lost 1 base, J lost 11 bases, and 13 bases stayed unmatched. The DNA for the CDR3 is TGTGCCAGCAGCCAAGCTAGCGGGAGTGTTTACAATGAGCAGTACTTC. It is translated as CASSQASGSVYNEQYF.

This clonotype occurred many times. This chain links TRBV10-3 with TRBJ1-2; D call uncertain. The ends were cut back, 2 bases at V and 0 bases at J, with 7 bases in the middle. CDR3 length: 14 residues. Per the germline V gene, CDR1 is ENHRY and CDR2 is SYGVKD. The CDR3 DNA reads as TGTGCCATCAGTGAGACGGGAGCTAACTATGGCTACACCTTC. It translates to CAISETGANYGYTF.

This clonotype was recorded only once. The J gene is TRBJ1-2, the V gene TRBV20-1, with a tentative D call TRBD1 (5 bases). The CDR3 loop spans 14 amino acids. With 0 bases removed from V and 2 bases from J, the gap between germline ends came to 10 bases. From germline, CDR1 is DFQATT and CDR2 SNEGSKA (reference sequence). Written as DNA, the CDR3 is TGCAGTGCTAGAGATGTAAGGGGAAACTATGGCTACACCTTC. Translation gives CSARDVRGNYGYTF.

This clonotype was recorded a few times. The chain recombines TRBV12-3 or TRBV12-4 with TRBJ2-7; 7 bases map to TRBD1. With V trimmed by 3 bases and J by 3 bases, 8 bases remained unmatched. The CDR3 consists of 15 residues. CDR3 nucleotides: TGTGCCAGCAGTTTTCACCGGGACAGAGACTACGAGCAGTACTTC. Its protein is CASSFHRDRDYEQYF.

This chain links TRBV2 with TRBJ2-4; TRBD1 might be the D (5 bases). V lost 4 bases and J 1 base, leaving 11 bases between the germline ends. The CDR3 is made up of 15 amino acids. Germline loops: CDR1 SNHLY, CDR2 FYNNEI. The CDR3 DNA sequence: TGTGCCAGCAGTGCAGGGATTGGGGCCAAAAACATTCAGTACTTC. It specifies CASSAGIGAKNIQYF.

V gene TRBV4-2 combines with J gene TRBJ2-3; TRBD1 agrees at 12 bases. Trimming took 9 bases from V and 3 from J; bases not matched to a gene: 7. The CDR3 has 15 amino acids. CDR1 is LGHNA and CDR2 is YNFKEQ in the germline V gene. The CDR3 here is CASPGGQGATDTQYF. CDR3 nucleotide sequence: TGTGCCAGTCCGGGGGGACAGGGGGCGACAGATACGCAGTATTTT.

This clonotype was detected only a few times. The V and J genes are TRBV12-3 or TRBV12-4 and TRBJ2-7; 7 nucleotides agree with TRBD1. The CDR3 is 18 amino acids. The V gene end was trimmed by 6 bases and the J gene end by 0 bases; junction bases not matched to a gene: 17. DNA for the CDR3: TGTGCCAGCAGCCAGATGGCTCCGGGACAGATTATCTCCTACGAGCAGTACTTC. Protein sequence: CASSQMAPGQIISYEQYF.

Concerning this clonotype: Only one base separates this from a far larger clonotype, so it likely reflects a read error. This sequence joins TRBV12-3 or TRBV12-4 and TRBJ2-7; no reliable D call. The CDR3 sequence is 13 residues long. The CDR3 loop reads CASSLGSTYGQYF. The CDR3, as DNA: TGTGCCAGCAGTTTGGGCTCGACCTACGGGCAGTACTTC.

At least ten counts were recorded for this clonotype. The CDR3 loop is CASSYAPNYGYTF. Written as DNA, the CDR3 is TGTGCCAGCAGCTACGCCCCTAACTATGGCTACACCTTC. The J gene is TRBJ1-2, the V gene TRBV3-1; no clear D. V lost 5 bases and J 0 bases, leaving 7 bases between the germline ends. The CDR3 covers 13 residues. The germline V gene encodes CDR1 LGHDT and CDR2 YNNKEL (reference sequence).

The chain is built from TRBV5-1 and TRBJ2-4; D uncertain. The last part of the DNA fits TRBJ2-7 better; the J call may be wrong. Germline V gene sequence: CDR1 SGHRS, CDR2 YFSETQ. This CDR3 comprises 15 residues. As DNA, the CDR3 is TGCGCCAGCAGCTCCCTCCCCGTGGGAATCTACGAGCAGTACTTC. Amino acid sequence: CASSSLPVGIYEQYF.

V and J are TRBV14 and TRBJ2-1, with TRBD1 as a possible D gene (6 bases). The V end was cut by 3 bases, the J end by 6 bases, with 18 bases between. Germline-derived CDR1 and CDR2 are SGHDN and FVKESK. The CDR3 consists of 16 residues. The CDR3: CASSQAGTRLFNEQFF. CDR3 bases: TGTGCCAGCAGCCAGGCCGGGACACGCCTCTTCAATGAGCAGTTCTTC.

CDR3 nucleotides: TGTGCCAGCAGTTTCCACACCTTGAACACTGAAGCTTTCTTT. Encoded protein: CASSFHTLNTEAFF. The chain links TRBV28 to TRBJ1-1; D not certain. Trimming cost V 3 bases and J 0 bases, with 8 bases left between them. Germline V gene lookup returns CDR1 MDHEN and CDR2 SYDVKM. The CDR3 contains 14 residues.

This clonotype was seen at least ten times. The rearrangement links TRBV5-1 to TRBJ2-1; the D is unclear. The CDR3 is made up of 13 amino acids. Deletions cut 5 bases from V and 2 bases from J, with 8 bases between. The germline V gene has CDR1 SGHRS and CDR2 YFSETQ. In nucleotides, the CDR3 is TGCGCCAGCAGTTCCACAGCCTACAATGAGCAGTTCTTC. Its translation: CASSSTAYNEQFF.

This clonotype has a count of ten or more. The CDR3 region has the DNA TGTGCCAGCAGTTTAAGCGGCAGGCCGTCCTACGAGCAGTACTTC. The encoded protein is CASSLSGRPSYEQYF. The genes are TRBV12-3 or TRBV12-4 and TRBJ2-7; possible D gene TRBD2, 5 bases. The ends were cut back, 2 bases at V and 1 base at J, with 12 bases in the middle. This CDR3 contains 15 residues.

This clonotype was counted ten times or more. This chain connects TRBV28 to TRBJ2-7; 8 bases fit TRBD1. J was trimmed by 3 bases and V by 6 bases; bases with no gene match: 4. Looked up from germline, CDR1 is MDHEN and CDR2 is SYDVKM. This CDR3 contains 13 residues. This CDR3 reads CASRITGGYEQYF. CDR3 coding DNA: TGTGCCAGCAGGATTACAGGGGGCTACGAGCAGTACTTC.

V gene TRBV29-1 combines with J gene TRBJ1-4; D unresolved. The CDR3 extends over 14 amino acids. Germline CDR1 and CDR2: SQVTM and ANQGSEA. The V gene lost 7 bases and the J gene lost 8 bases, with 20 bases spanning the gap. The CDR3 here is CSAKDADSKEKLFF. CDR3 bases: TGCAGCGCCAAAGATGCCGACTCAAAGGAAAAACTGTTTTTT.

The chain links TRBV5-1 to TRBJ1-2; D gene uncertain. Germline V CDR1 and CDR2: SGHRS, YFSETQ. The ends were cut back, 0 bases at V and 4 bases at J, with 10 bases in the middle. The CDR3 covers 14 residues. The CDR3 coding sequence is TGCGCCAGCAGCTTGGGGCAGAGCCCCTATGGCTACACCTTC. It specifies CASSLGQSPYGYTF.

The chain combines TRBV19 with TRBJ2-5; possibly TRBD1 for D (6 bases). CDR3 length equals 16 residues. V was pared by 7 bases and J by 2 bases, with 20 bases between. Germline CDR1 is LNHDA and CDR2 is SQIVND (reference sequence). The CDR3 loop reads CASTLIDRKQQETQYF. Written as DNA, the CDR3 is TGTGCCAGTACCCTCATCGACAGGAAGCAACAAGAGACCCAGTACTTC.

CDR3 sequence reads: CASIFAGGPYNGQFF. The CDR3, as DNA: TGTGCCAGCATATTCGCGGGAGGCCCCTACAATGGGCAGTTCTTC. The J gene is TRBJ2-1, the V gene TRBV21-1. TRBV21-1 has pseudogene status. The CDR3 is 15 residues long.

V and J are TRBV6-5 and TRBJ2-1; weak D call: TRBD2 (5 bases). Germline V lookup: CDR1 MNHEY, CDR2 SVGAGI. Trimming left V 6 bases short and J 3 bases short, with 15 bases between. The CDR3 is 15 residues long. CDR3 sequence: CASRVQRRNYNEQFF. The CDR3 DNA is TGTGCCAGCAGAGTCCAGCGGAGAAACTACAATGAGCAGTTCTTC.

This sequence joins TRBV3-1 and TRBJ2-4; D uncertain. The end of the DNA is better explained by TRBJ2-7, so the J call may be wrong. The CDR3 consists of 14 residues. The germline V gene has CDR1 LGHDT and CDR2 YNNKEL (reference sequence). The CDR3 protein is CASSQNTRAYEQYF. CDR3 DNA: TGTGCCAGCAGCCAAAATACACGGGCCTACGAGCAGTACTTC.

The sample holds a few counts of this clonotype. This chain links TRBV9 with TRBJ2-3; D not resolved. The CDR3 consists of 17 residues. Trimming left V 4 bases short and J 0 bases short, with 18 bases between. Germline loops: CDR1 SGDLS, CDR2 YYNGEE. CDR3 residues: CASSPRADGPSTDTQYF. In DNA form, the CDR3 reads TGTGCCAGCAGCCCACGGGCCGACGGGCCTAGCACAGATACGCAGTATTTT.

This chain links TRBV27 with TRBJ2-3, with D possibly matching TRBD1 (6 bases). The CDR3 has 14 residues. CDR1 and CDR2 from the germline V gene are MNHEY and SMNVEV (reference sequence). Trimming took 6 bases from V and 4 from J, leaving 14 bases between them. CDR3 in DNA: TGTGCCAGCAGCCAGGGGAGAGGTGCAGATACGCAGTATTTT. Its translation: CASSQGRGADTQYF.

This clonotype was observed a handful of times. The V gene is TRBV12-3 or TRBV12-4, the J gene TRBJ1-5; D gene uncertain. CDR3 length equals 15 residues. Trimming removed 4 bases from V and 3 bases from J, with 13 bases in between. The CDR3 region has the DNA TGTGCCAGCAGTTGGACTAGTAGGTCCAATCAGCCCCAGCATTTT. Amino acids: CASSWTSRSNQPQHF.

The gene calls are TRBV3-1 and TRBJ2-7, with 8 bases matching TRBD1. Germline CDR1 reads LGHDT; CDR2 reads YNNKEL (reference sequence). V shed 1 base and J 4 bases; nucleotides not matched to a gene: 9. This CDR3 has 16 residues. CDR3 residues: CASSQGVGTGGYEQYF. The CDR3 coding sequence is TGTGCCAGCAGCCAAGGTGTGGGGACAGGCGGATACGAGCAGTACTTC.

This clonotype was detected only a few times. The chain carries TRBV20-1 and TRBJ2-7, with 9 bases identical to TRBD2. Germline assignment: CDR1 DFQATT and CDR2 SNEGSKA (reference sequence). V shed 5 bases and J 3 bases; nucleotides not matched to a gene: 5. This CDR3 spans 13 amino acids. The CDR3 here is CSAGGGENYEQYF. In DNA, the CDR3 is TGCAGTGCTGGCGGGGGGGAAAACTACGAGCAGTACTTC.

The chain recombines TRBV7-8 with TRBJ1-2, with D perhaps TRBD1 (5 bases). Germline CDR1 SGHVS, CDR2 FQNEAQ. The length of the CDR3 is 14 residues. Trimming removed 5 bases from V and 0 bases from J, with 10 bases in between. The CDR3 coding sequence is TGTGCCAGCAGCGCGGGGCAGGCTAACTATGGCTACACCTTC. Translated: CASSAGQANYGYTF.

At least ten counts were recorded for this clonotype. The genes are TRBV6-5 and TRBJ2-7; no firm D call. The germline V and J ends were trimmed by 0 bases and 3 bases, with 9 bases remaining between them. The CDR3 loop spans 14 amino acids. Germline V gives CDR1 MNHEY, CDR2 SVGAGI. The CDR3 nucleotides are TGTGCCAGCAGTTACTCTACACAGCTCTACGAGCAGTACTTC. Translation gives CASSYSTQLYEQYF.

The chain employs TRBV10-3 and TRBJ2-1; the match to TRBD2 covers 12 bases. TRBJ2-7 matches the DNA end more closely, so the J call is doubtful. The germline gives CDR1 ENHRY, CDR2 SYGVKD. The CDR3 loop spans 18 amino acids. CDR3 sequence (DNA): TGTGCCATCAGTATGACTAGCGGGAGAGGGGGTTCCTACAATGAGCAGTACTTC. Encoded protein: CAISMTSGRGGSYNEQYF.

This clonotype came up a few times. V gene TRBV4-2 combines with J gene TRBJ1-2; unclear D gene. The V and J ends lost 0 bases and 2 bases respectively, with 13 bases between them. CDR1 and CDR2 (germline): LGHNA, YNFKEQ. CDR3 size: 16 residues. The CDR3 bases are TGTGCCAGCAGCCAAGATATAATAGAGGACAACTATGGCTACACCTTC. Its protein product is CASSQDIIEDNYGYTF.